The 30 T cell receptor beta chains in this list originate from one sample, sequenced in a study of blood T cells in healthy people across ages. It was with a sample-barcoded 5' primer and a J-beta primer mix that a second PCR of roughly 7 to 12 cycles was run. TCRdb recomputed calls from the 5' RACE reads with MiXCR, one row per CDR3 protein. Of about 750,000 distinct CDR3 sequences in the sample, approximately 53% were seen once. The sample was blood. These receptors were collected from an elderly man in good health.

The chain is built from TRBV7-9 and TRBJ2-4; TRBD1 aligns across 8 bases. Germline values: CDR1 SEHNR, CDR2 FQNEAQ (reference sequence). V lost 1 base, J lost 1 base, and 3 bases stayed unmatched. This CDR3 spans 16 amino acids. In DNA, the CDR3 is TGTGCCAGCAGCTTAGATAGGACAGGGGCCAAAAACATTCAGTACTTC. This sequence encodes CASSLDRTGAKNIQYF. Full variable domain (outside the CDR3, taken from reference TRBV7-9 and TRBJ2-4): DTGVSQNPRHKITKRGQNVTFRCDPISEHNRLYWYRQTLGQGPEFLTYFQNEAQLEKSRLLSDRFSAERPKGSFSTLEIQRTEQGDSAMYLCASSLDRTGAKNIQYFGAGTRLSVL.

V gene TRBV20-1 combines with J gene TRBJ1-1; 7 nucleotides align to TRBD1. V dropped 1 base and J dropped 1; count of bases not matched to a gene: 0. Germline V gene lookup returns CDR1 DFQATT and CDR2 SNEGSKA (reference sequence). CDR3 length: 13 amino acids. CDR3 sequence: CSARGDRNTEAFF. As DNA, the CDR3 is TGCAGTGCTAGAGGGGACAGGAACACTGAAGCTTTCTTT.

J is TRBJ2-2 and V is TRBV4-2; TRBD2 matches 11 bases. The germline V gene encodes CDR1 LGHNA and CDR2 YNFKEQ. CDR3 length equals 15 residues. After removal of 6 bases from V and 4 bases from J, the junction contained 4 bases not matched to a gene. CDR3 sequence reads: CASRQTSGVTGELFF. The DNA of the CDR3 is TGTGCCAGCAGGCAGACTAGCGGGGTCACCGGGGAGCTGTTTTTT.

The rearrangement joins TRBV4-1 to TRBJ2-3; weak D call: TRBD2 (5 bases). Looked up from germline, CDR1 is MGHRA and CDR2 is YSYEKL. Trimming removed 0 bases from V and 0 bases from J, with 19 bases in between. This CDR3 has 19 amino acids. CDR3 nucleotides: TGCGCCAGCAGCCAAGATTTCCAGCGGCTAAGCTCTAGCACAGATACGCAGTATTTT. Its translation: CASSQDFQRLSSSTDTQYF.

This sequence joins TRBV29-1 and TRBJ1-1, with a possible D match to TRBD1 (6 bases). Germline CDR1 SQVTM, CDR2 ANQGSEA. Trimming cost V 8 bases and J 8 bases, with 21 bases left between them. The CDR3 is 13 residues long. CDR3 nucleotides: TGCAGCCACAGGGAGCCGGCCCGCTCGGAAGCTTTCTTT. As protein: CSHREPARSEAFF.

The gene calls are TRBV9 and TRBJ2-1; no clear D. This CDR3 is 13 amino acids long. Between the trimmed V and J ends, which lost 1 base and 8 bases, there was a span of 10 bases. The germline CDR1 and CDR2 sequences are SGDLS and YYNGEE. CDR3 protein: CASSVRLVDEQFF. CDR3 nucleotides: TGTGCCAGCAGCGTAAGACTGGTCGATGAGCAGTTCTTC.

This chain links TRBV6-5 with TRBJ1-5; possibly TRBD1 for D (6 bases). The germline gives CDR1 MNHEY, CDR2 SVGAGI. With 4 bases removed from V and 1 base from J, the gap between germline ends came to 20 bases. This CDR3 comprises 18 residues. The CDR3 DNA reads TGTGCCAGCAGTTTTTCCCCTAGCCGGGGGGGCAGCAATCAGCCCCAGCATTTT. Translated: CASSFSPSRGGSNQPQHF.

The CDR3 DNA follows: TGTGCCAGCAGCCAGACCGGGCCTTTACAGGTGTATTTT. Translation gives CASSQTGPLQVYF. This sequence joins TRBV3-1 and TRBJ2-3; D possibly corresponds to TRBD1 (5 bases). Germline V gives CDR1 LGHDT, CDR2 YNNKEL (reference sequence). V was clipped by 3 bases and J by 14 bases, with 18 bases between them. The CDR3 length is 13 residues.

The chain joins TRBV3-1 to TRBJ2-1; D is uncertain. The J call may be incorrect, as the DNA end agrees better with TRBJ2-7. The length of the CDR3 is 14 residues. Germline CDR1 LGHDT, CDR2 YNNKEL (reference sequence). The chain's CDR3 is CASSPPTSYNEQYF. Written as DNA, the CDR3 is TGTGCCAGCAGCCCTCCCACATCCTACAATGAGCAGTACTTC.

The V gene is TRBV10-3, the J gene TRBJ2-5, with TRBD2 matching over 7 bases. V lost 0 bases to trimming and J lost 4 bases; unmatched junction nucleotides: 8. The germline V gene encodes CDR1 ENHRY and CDR2 SYGVKD. This CDR3 spans 16 amino acids. The DNA for the CDR3 is TGTGCCATCAGTGAGTCGGCCGCCCGGGGGGTAGAGACCCAGTACTTC. It encodes CAISESAARGVETQYF.

This clonotype was counted once. The J gene is TRBJ2-3, the V gene TRBV7-9; no clear D. The CDR3 has 17 amino acids. The germline gives CDR1 SEHNR, CDR2 FQNEAQ (reference sequence). The V end was cut by 3 bases, the J end by 0 bases, with 16 bases between. CDR3 in DNA: TGTGCCAGCAGCTTTTACAGCCTGGCTCCGAGCACAGATACGCAGTATTTT. It yields the protein CASSFYSLAPSTDTQYF.

This clonotype turned up a few times. The chain carries TRBV29-1 and TRBJ1-2; 7 bases are a match to TRBD1. Germline V gene data show CDR1 as SQVTM and CDR2 as ANQGSEA. V gave up 5 bases and J gave up 3 bases; unmatched junction bases: 15. The CDR3 loop spans 16 amino acids. CDR3 residues: CSVPGTVTRGYYGYTF. The CDR3 DNA is TGCAGCGTTCCCGGGACAGTGACGCGCGGGTACTATGGCTACACCTTC.

To note about this clonotype: This may arise from a read error, as a much more abundant clone is one base away. The chain recombines TRBV29-1 with TRBJ2-7, with D unresolved. This CDR3 comprises 12 residues. CDR1 SQVTM and CDR2 ANQGSEA come from the germline V gene. The CDR3 protein is CSVMGSSYERYF. For the CDR3, the DNA is TGCAGCGTTATGGGCAGCTCCTACGAGCGGTACTTC.

Comment on this clonotype: One base away lies a much larger clone, so this may be a sequencing read error. This sequence joins TRBV20-1 and TRBJ2-1; TRBD2 aligns across 10 bases. TRBJ2-7 explains the end of the DNA better; the J call may be wrong. This CDR3 region has 14 residues. Germline V gene sequence: CDR1 DFQATT, CDR2 SNEGSKA (reference sequence). CDR3 loop: CSASSGRSYNEQYF. Here the CDR3 DNA reads TGCAGTGCCAGTAGCGGGAGGTCCTACAATGAGCAGTACTTC.

The chain carries TRBV9 and TRBJ2-4; 13 nucleotides line up with TRBD2. Losses at the gene ends were 0 bases for V and 13 bases for J; bases not matched to a gene: 19. Per the germline V gene, CDR1 is SGDLS and CDR2 is YYNGEE. The CDR3 length is 19 residues. The CDR3 DNA reads TGTGCCAGCAGCGTAGCAGGAGCTGGGGGACTAGCGGGAACTGAAGAGCAGTACTTC. Its protein is CASSVAGAGGLAGTEEQYF.

A word on this clonotype: This may come from a read error, since a much larger clone is one base off. The rearrangement links TRBV2 to TRBJ2-3; no clear D. V was clipped by 8 bases and J by 4 bases, with 16 bases between them. The CDR3 totals 14 residues. Germline CDR1 and CDR2: SNHLY and FYNNEI. DNA for the CDR3: TGTGCCAGCCTCGGAAGCTCACGGCCAGATACGCAGTATTTT. This encodes CASLGSSRPDTQYF. The full variable domain, its missing parts supplied by reference TRBV2 and TRBJ2-3, is EPEVTQTPSHQVTQMGQEVILRCVPISNHLYFYWYRQILGQKVEFLVSFYNNEISEKSEIFDDQFSVERPDGSNFTLKIRSTKLEDSAMYFCASLGSSRPDTQYFGPGTRLTVL.

V gene TRBV3-1 combines with J gene TRBJ2-1, with 8 nucleotides matching TRBD2. The CDR3 contains 16 residues. Per germline, CDR1 LGHDT and CDR2 YNNKEL (reference sequence). Trimming took 4 bases from V and 3 from J; bases not matched to a gene: 8. The CDR3: CASSRFTSGFYNEQFF. The CDR3 DNA reads as TGTGCCAGCAGCCGCTTCACTAGCGGATTCTACAATGAGCAGTTCTTC.

This clonotype was found a few times. V is TRBV10-3 and J is TRBJ2-5; D perhaps matches TRBD2 (6 bases). Germline-derived CDR1 and CDR2 are ENHRY and SYGVKD. Trimming left V 8 bases short and J 11 bases short, with 21 bases between. There are 13 residues in the CDR3. CDR3: CAIGTHGPREQYF. CDR3 DNA: TGTGCCATCGGTACTCACGGCCCTCGGGAGCAGTACTTC.

The chain combines TRBV29-1 with TRBJ1-2; 7 nucleotides match TRBD1. V gave up 6 bases and J gave up 4 bases; unmatched junction bases: 8. Germline V gene lookup returns CDR1 SQVTM and CDR2 ANQGSEA. This CDR3 region has 13 residues. Here the CDR3 reads CSVVPGQIYGYTF. As DNA, the CDR3 is TGCAGCGTCGTACCGGGACAGATCTATGGCTACACCTTC. Drawing the rest from reference TRBV29-1 and TRBJ1-2, the complete variable domain is SAVISQKPSRDICQRGTSLTIQCQVDSQVTMMFWYRQQPGQSLTLIATANQGSEATYESGFVIDKFPISRPNLTFSTLTVSNMSPEDSSIYLCSVVPGQIYGYTFGSGTRLTVV.

The CDR3 DNA reads TGCAGCGCCTCCGGGGCGGGAGACCATGAGCAGTACTTC. It yields the protein CSASGAGDHEQYF. The rearrangement uses TRBV20-1 and TRBJ2-7; 7 nucleotides line up with TRBD2. CDR3 length: 13 residues. The germline V gene has CDR1 DFQATT and CDR2 SNEGSKA (reference sequence).

The chain recombines TRBV9 with TRBJ2-3, with 7 bases matching TRBD2. V shed 4 bases, J shed 1 base, and the junction held 12 bases outside the gene matches. The CDR3 consists of 17 residues. Germline loops: CDR1 SGDLS, CDR2 YYNGEE. DNA of the CDR3: TGTGCCAGCAGCCCCCGGCGGGGGACTGGGGGCACAGATACGCAGTATTTT. Protein product: CASSPRRGTGGTDTQYF.

DNA of the CDR3: TGCAGTGTAGGAGGAGGAGGTGGAAACACTGAAGCTTTCTTT. Protein sequence: CSVGGGGGNTEAFF. The chain carries TRBV20-1 and TRBJ1-1, with D hard to call. The V end was cut by 7 bases, the J end by 2 bases, with 17 bases between. Germline CDR1 DFQATT, CDR2 SNEGSKA (reference sequence). This CDR3 contains 14 residues.

This clonotype was seen a few times. The rearrangement uses TRBV6-2 or TRBV6-3 and TRBJ2-2; 9 nucleotides align to TRBD1. The J segment lost 3 bases and the V segment lost 3 bases, leaving 5 bases of the junction unmatched. CDR1 and CDR2 (germline): MNHEY, SVGEGT. The CDR3 extends over 16 amino acids. This CDR3 is CASSYGDRGDTGELFF. CDR3 nucleotides: TGTGCCAGCAGTTATGGTGACAGGGGGGACACCGGGGAGCTGTTTTTT.

The chain uses TRBV27 and TRBJ1-2; a weak D match, TRBD1 (6 bases). Trimming cost V 6 bases and J 6 bases, with 11 bases left between them. There are 12 residues in the CDR3. Germline CDR1 and CDR2: MNHEY and SMNVEV (reference sequence). CDR3 amino acids: CASRGHPDGYTF. CDR3 DNA sequence: TGTGCCAGCAGGGGACACCCAGATGGCTACACCTTC.

The rearrangement joins TRBV6-1 to TRBJ2-1; D remains ambiguous. The last part of the DNA fits TRBJ2-7 better; the J call may be wrong. Germline assignment: CDR1 MNHNS and CDR2 SASEGT. This CDR3 is 11 amino acids long. The DNA for the CDR3 is TGTGCCAGCAGGATCTACAATGAGCAGTACTTC. This encodes CASRIYNEQYF.

CDR3 amino acids: CAIRSGSADEQFF. CDR3 DNA sequence: TGTGCCATCAGGTCAGGATCCGCGGATGAGCAGTTCTTC. V usage is TRBV10-3 and J usage is TRBJ2-1; D call uncertain. The CDR3 covers 13 residues. Trimming took 6 bases from V and 8 from J, leaving 14 bases between them. CDR1 ENHRY and CDR2 SYGVKD come from the germline V gene.

Only a few counts were recorded for this clonotype. The gene calls are TRBV11-2 and TRBJ2-7, with D possibly being TRBD2 (5 bases). V was clipped by 2 bases and J by 6 bases, with 17 bases between them. CDR3 length: 15 residues. CDR1 and CDR2 from the germline V gene are SGHAT and FQNNGV. CDR3 coding DNA: TGTGCCAGCAGCTTATTACGAGGGAGATCGGGCGAGCAGTACTTC. It yields the protein CASSLLRGRSGEQYF. Full variable domain (remainder filled in from reference TRBV11-2 and TRBJ2-7): EAGVAQSPRYKIIEKRQSVAFWCNPISGHATLYWYQQILGQGPKLLIQFQNNGVVDDSQLPKDRFSAERLKGVDSTLKIQPAKLEDSAVYLCASSLLRGRSGEQYFGPGTRLTVT.

The chain links TRBV6-5 to TRBJ2-7; 8 positions agree with TRBD1. The CDR3 is made up of 14 amino acids. V lost 0 bases and J lost 6; bases outside the gene matches: 4. The V gene's germline CDR1 is MNHEY and CDR2 SVGAGI. The CDR3: CASSYSGTGLEQYF. CDR3 DNA sequence: TGTGCCAGCAGTTACTCCGGGACAGGACTCGAGCAGTACTTC.

The V gene is TRBV5-1, the J gene TRBJ2-7; weak D call: TRBD1 (6 bases). V was clipped by 4 bases and J by 0 bases, with 11 bases between them. CDR3 length equals 14 residues. Germline values: CDR1 SGHRS, CDR2 YFSETQ. This CDR3 reads CASSIRDISYEQYF. Written as DNA, the CDR3 is TGCGCCAGCAGCATACGGGACATCTCCTACGAGCAGTACTTC.

V and J are TRBV6-6 and TRBJ2-7; D is ambiguous. Trimming stripped 6 bases from V and 6 bases from J, with 21 bases between. The CDR3 is made up of 15 amino acids. Germline CDR1 reads MNHNY; CDR2 reads SVGAGI (reference sequence). The DNA for the CDR3 is TGTGCCAGCAGCCCCACCTGGGGTAGAGCTAGCGAGCAGTACTTC. It translates to CASSPTWGRASEQYF.